Listed below are T cell receptor beta chains from one sample, sequenced in a study of cytomegalovirus exposure and HLA in healthy donors. Some clones are missing from TCRdb's copy, which holds only in-frame ones; the method was immunoSEQ multiplex PCR. The sample lists around 100,000 clones, under 90% occurring once. Sequenced material: PBMCs. Receptors originate from a woman aged 65 to 85 in good health and CMV-seropositive. Each CDR3 is given with its conserved first and last residue. Each record gives: CDR3 DNA, CDR3 protein, D gene, V gene, J gene. The D gene is left open where the match is weak.

cdr3_nt: TGTGCCAGCAGTCCCAATGGACAGGGAGCCGGGGAGCTGTTTTTT
cdr3_aa: CASSPNGQGAGELFF
d_call: TRBD1
v_call: TRBV9
j_call: TRBJ2-2

cdr3_nt: TGTGCCAGCGGGGGTAGCGGGAGCACAGATACGCAGTATTTT
cdr3_aa: CASGGSGSTDTQYF
d_call: TRBD2
v_call: TRBV5-4
j_call: TRBJ2-3

cdr3_nt: TGTGCCAGCAGCTTTGGTGAGGCGGGAGTACGAACCGGGGAGCTGTTTTTT
cdr3_aa: CASSFGEAGVRTGELFF
d_call: TRBD2
v_call: TRBV7-2
j_call: TRBJ2-2

cdr3_nt: TGTGCCAGCAGCTCACAACACCGGGACAGGTACGCAACTAATGAAAAACTGTTTTTT
cdr3_aa: CASSSQHRDRYATNEKLFF
d_call: TRBD1
v_call: TRBV5-5
j_call: TRBJ1-4

cdr3_nt: TGTGCCAGCAGCTTAGGAGGCGGGAGGGCCAGGGATACGCAGTATTTT
cdr3_aa: CASSLGGGRARDTQYF
d_call: TRBD2
v_call: TRBV11-3
j_call: TRBJ2-3

cdr3_nt: TGTGCCAGCAGCCCGGACAGGGTCTCTGGAAACACCATATATTTT
cdr3_aa: CASSPDRVSGNTIYF
d_call: TRBD1
v_call: TRBV2
j_call: TRBJ1-3

cdr3_nt: TGTGCCTGGAGTCGACAGGGGGCGCGGAACACTGAAGCTTTCTTT
cdr3_aa: CAWSRQGARNTEAFF
d_call: TRBD1
v_call: TRBV30
j_call: TRBJ1-1

cdr3_nt: TGCGCCAGCAGCCAAGAGCGAAAACTGTTTTTT
cdr3_aa: CASSQERKLFF
d_call: .
v_call: TRBV4-1
j_call: TRBJ1-4

cdr3_nt: TGTGCCAGCAGCTTAGCTGGACTAGCGGGAGGTGCCGGGGAGCTGTTTTTT
cdr3_aa: CASSLAGLAGGAGELFF
d_call: TRBD2
v_call: TRBV7-2
j_call: TRBJ2-2

cdr3_nt: TGTGCCAGCAGGACACGTTATAGCAATCAGCCCCAGCATTTT
cdr3_aa: CASRTRYSNQPQHF
d_call: .
v_call: TRBV28
j_call: TRBJ1-5

cdr3_nt: TGCGCCAGCAGCTTGGACATCCACTATGGCTACACCTTC
cdr3_aa: CASSLDIHYGYTF
d_call: .
v_call: TRBV5-1
j_call: TRBJ1-2